The 17 T cell receptor beta chains in this list originate from one sample, sequenced in a study of CD8 T cells in ankylosing spondylitis. Points from the study as a whole: Fewer than 10 highly homologous variants made up a TCR beta motif that seemed to typify ankylosing spondylitis blood.

TCRdb redid the calling of the 5' RACE reads with MiXCR, one entry per CDR3 protein. The data show roughly 700,000 distinct CDR3 sequences, around 20% seen once. No antigen is known for these receptors. Material for sequencing was blood, either unsorted or a sorted T cell fraction (not recorded which). Receptor source: a male donor with ankylosing spondylitis.

The chain joins TRBV7-2 to TRBJ1-1, with a tentative D call TRBD1 (5 bases). The ends were cut back, 2 bases at V and 5 bases at J, with 15 bases in the middle. The V gene's germline CDR1 is SGHTA and CDR2 FQGNSA. This CDR3 is 15 amino acids long. In nucleotides, the CDR3 is TGTGCCAGCAGCTTAATGGGCTGGGGGAGAACTGAAGCTTTCTTT. It codes for CASSLMGWGRTEAFF.

This clonotype was observed a handful of times. CDR3 sequence: CASSLGKVGGYEQYF. CDR3 in DNA: TGCGCCAGCAGCTTGGGAAAGGTAGGAGGTTACGAGCAGTACTTC. The V gene is TRBV5-1, the J gene TRBJ2-7; a possible D gene is TRBD2 (5 bases). The CDR3 loop spans 15 amino acids. V was shortened by 0 bases and J by 4 bases, with 14 bases between the two germline ends. The germline V gene has CDR1 SGHRS and CDR2 YFSETQ.

The V and J genes are TRBV9 and TRBJ1-6, with TRBD1 matching over 9 bases. Per germline, CDR1 SGDLS and CDR2 YYNGEE. This CDR3 spans 16 amino acids. With 3 bases clipped from V and 5 bases from J, the junction kept 6 bases outside the gene matches. CDR3 nucleotide sequence: TGTGCCAGCAGCGCCCTACAGGGGGCCAATAATTCACCCCTCCACTTT. Encoded protein: CASSALQGANNSPLHF.

This clonotype was observed a few times. V gene TRBV4-1 combines with J gene TRBJ2-5; D perhaps matches TRBD1 (8 bases). Germline V gene sequence: CDR1 MGHRA, CDR2 YSYEKL. With 0 bases removed from V and 5 bases from J, the gap between germline ends came to 28 bases. The CDR3 runs to 20 residues. For the CDR3, the DNA is TGCGCCAGCAGCCAAGAAGGGGGGGCGAGGACCTCCAGGGGGCAGGAGACCCAGTACTTC. Its protein product is CASSQEGGARTSRGQETQYF.

This clonotype occurred a few times. The V gene is TRBV12-3 or TRBV12-4, the J gene TRBJ2-7; D might be TRBD1 (6 bases). CDR3 length equals 16 residues. Trimming cost V 4 bases and J 1 base, with 17 bases left between them. The CDR3 protein is CASSSQGTGQSYEQYF. In DNA, the CDR3 is TGTGCCAGCAGTTCCCAAGGAACAGGGCAATCCTACGAGCAGTACTTC.

CDR3 amino acids: CASSQGVKNQPQHF. DNA of the CDR3: TGTGCCAGCAGCCAGGGCGTAAAAAATCAGCCCCAGCATTTT. This chain uses TRBV7-8 with TRBJ1-5; weak D call: TRBD1 (5 bases). CDR1 and CDR2 (germline): SGHVS, FQNEAQ. The CDR3 covers 14 residues. V was cut by 5 bases and J by 4 bases, with 12 bases left in between.

This clonotype was detected a few times. J is TRBJ2-5 and V is TRBV5-1; D gene unclear. Trimming took off 4 bases at V and 2 bases at J, with 15 bases between the two ends. Germline V CDR1 and CDR2: SGHRS, YFSETQ. This CDR3 spans 15 amino acids. The CDR3 here is CASSQDPASQETQYF. In DNA form, the CDR3 reads TGCGCCAGCAGCCAGGACCCTGCCAGTCAAGAGACCCAGTACTTC.

This clonotype was recorded many times. The CDR3 nucleotides are TGCAGCGTCAATACAGGGGGTACTGAAGCTTTCTTT. Protein product: CSVNTGGTEAFF. The V and J genes are TRBV29-1 and TRBJ1-1; TRBD1 agrees at 8 bases. Germline V gene sequence: CDR1 SQVTM, CDR2 ANQGSEA. The CDR3 loop spans 12 amino acids. With V trimmed by 6 bases and J by 5 bases, 5 bases remained unmatched.

The rearrangement joins TRBV5-1 to TRBJ1-2; D may be TRBD1 (6 bases). The CDR3 runs to 15 residues. Germline V gene lookup returns CDR1 SGHRS and CDR2 YFSETQ. V lost 0 bases and J lost 4, with 13 bases in between. The CDR3 protein is CASSLARDMRYGYTF. The CDR3 DNA follows: TGCGCCAGCAGCTTGGCCCGGGACATGCGCTATGGCTACACCTTC.

This sequence joins TRBV7-2 and TRBJ1-1; 7 bases are shared with TRBD1. The junction had 7 bases not matched to a gene; V was cut back by 5 bases and J by 4 bases. The CDR3 spans 14 residues. Germline V gives CDR1 SGHTA, CDR2 FQGNSA. The CDR3 is CASSGQDRGTEAFF. The CDR3 region has the DNA TGTGCCAGCAGCGGACAGGATAGGGGCACTGAAGCTTTCTTT.

The gene calls are TRBV20-1 and TRBJ2-2; D is possibly TRBD2 (6 bases). The germline gives CDR1 DFQATT, CDR2 SNEGSKA (reference sequence). Between the trimmed V and J ends, which lost 2 bases and 1 base, there was a span of 11 bases. This CDR3 has 15 residues. CDR3 in amino acids: CSARLGGMNTGELFF. The CDR3 DNA reads TGCAGTGCTAGATTAGGCGGGATGAACACCGGGGAGCTGTTTTTT.

The V call is TRBV20-1, the J call TRBJ1-1; tentative D call: TRBD1 (5 bases). The CDR3 extends over 10 amino acids. The germline V gene encodes CDR1 DFQATT and CDR2 SNEGSKA (reference sequence). V was shortened by 4 bases and J by 11 bases, with 11 bases between the two germline ends. CDR3 bases: TGCAGTGCTATCGGGGACGGCGCTTTCTTT. Its translation: CSAIGDGAFF.

The rearrangement links TRBV7-2 to TRBJ2-7; 8 nucleotides match TRBD1. Looked up from germline, CDR1 is SGHTA and CDR2 is FQGNSA. This CDR3 has 16 amino acids. V shed 1 base, J shed 6 bases, and the junction held 11 bases outside the gene matches. The CDR3 spells CASSLVRQGHQIEQYF. CDR3 coding DNA: TGTGCCAGCAGCTTAGTGAGACAGGGGCACCAGATCGAGCAGTACTTC.

This clonotype turned up a few times. This chain links TRBV7-8 with TRBJ2-5, with 8 bases matching TRBD1. Looked up from germline, CDR1 is SGHVS and CDR2 is FQNEAQ. The CDR3 contains 14 residues. V trimming: 2 bases; J trimming: 4 bases; junction bases outside the gene matches: 3. In nucleotides, the CDR3 is TGTGCCAGCAGCTTACATACAGGGGGAGAGACCCAGTACTTC. It codes for CASSLHTGGETQYF. Variable domain in full (rest from reference TRBV7-8 and TRBJ2-5): GAGVSQSPRYKVAKRGQDVALRCDPISGHVSLFWYQQALGQGPEFLTYFQNEAQLDKSGLPSDRFFAERPEGSVSTLKIQRTQQEDSAVYLCASSLHTGGETQYFGPGTRLLVL.

The sample holds a few counts of this clonotype. This chain connects TRBV30 to TRBJ2-7; maybe TRBD1 (5 bases). Trimming stripped 2 bases from V and 1 base from J, with 6 bases between. The CDR3 sequence is 12 residues long. Germline V CDR1 and CDR2: GTSNPN, SVGIG (reference sequence). CDR3 nucleotides: TGTGCCTGGAGTCCAGGGTCCTACGAGCAGTACTTC. Translated: CAWSPGSYEQYF. The full variable domain, completed using reference TRBV30 and TRBJ2-7, is SQTIHQWPATLVQPVGSPLSLECTVEGTSNPNLYWYRQAAGRGLQLLFYSVGIGQISSEVPQNLSASRPQDRQFILSSKKLLLSDSGFYLCAWSPGSYEQYFGPGTRLTVT.

The chain carries TRBV6-1 and TRBJ1-1; no firm D call. CDR3 length equals 14 residues. Deletions cut 6 bases from V and 0 bases from J, with 11 bases between. Germline V CDR1 and CDR2: MNHNS, SASEGT. CDR3 sequence (DNA): TGTGCCAGCAGACAGAGTCTGATGAACACTGAAGCTTTCTTT. Encoded protein: CASRQSLMNTEAFF.

This clonotype was detected ten times or more. The gene calls are TRBV4-3 and TRBJ1-4, with D possibly matching TRBD1 (5 bases). This CDR3 region has 15 residues. Trimming took 0 bases from V and 6 from J, leaving 11 bases between them. Germline V gene sequence: CDR1 LGHNA, CDR2 YSLEER. CDR3 sequence: CASSQDRGSDEKLFF. As DNA, the CDR3 is TGCGCCAGCAGCCAAGATCGGGGCAGCGATGAAAAACTGTTTTTT.